This is a list of T cell receptor beta chains from one sample in a study. Libraries were prepared by immunoSEQ multiplex PCR; TCRdb keeps only in-frame clonotypes and omits some of them. The table records under 65,000 clones, approximately 95% of them present only once. Sequencing input: PBMCs. The receptors come from a man aged 40-55 years with rheumatoid arthritis. The CDR3 runs from the conserved cysteine through the conserved F or W. D genes are given only for firm matches. Size values are once, few and many counts, or a class for expanded clones, and some rows have none.

D	V	J	length	size	CDR3	DNA
TRBD1	TRBV27	TRBJ2-7	12	NA	CASSPDRVEQYF	TGTGCCAGCAGCCCGGACAGGGTCGAGCAGTACTTC
TRBD1	TRBV20-1	TRBJ1-2	16	NA	CSASYDRRGQGAGYTF	TGCAGTGCTAGTTATGATCGTCGTGGACAGGGAGCTGGCTACACCTTC
NA	TRBV29-1	TRBJ2-2	13	NA	CSVVRTNTGELFF	TGCAGCGTTGTACGGACTAACACCGGGGAGCTGTTTTTT
NA	TRBV30	TRBJ1-3	13	NA	CAWSLFSGNTIYF	TGTGCCTGGAGTCTATTCTCTGGAAACACCATATATTTT
TRBD2	TRBV5-1	TRBJ2-7	17	NA	CASSVERLAGENYEQYF	TGCGCCAGCAGCGTGGAGAGACTAGCGGGAGAGAACTACGAGCAGTACTTC
TRBD2	TRBV4-1	TRBJ2-1	16	NA	CASSLRLAGGQGEQFF	TGCGCCAGCAGCTTAAGACTAGCGGGGGGGCAGGGTGAGCAGTTCTTC
NA	TRBV3-1/TRBV3-2	TRBJ2-3	16	NA	CASSPNPGLNTDTQYF	TGTGCCAGCAGCCCCAATCCGGGACTCAACACAGATACGCAGTATTTT
TRBD1	TRBV30	TRBJ1-4	14	NA	CAWSVDRGAEKLFF	TGTGCCTGGAGTGTAGACAGGGGTGCTGAAAAACTGTTTTTT
TRBD2	TRBV7-3	TRBJ2-2	16	NA	CASSLFLPSGAGELFF	TGTGCCAGCAGCTTATTCTTGCCTAGCGGGGCCGGGGAGCTGTTTTTT
NA	TRBV7-9	TRBJ1-1	13	NA	CASSSYRASEAFF	TGTGCCAGCAGCTCTTACAGGGCCAGTGAAGCTTTCTTT
NA	TRBV30	TRBJ1-1	13	NA	CAWGKDSNTEAFF	TGTGCCTGGGGGAAAGACAGCAACACTGAAGCTTTCTTT
TRBD1	TRBV27	TRBJ1-2	16	once	CASSLVWTGGNYGYTF	TGTGCCAGCAGTTTAGTTTGGACAGGGGGGAACTATGGCTACACCTTC
TRBD2	TRBV5-6	TRBJ2-3	16	NA	CASSGALAVITDTQYF	TGTGCCAGCAGCGGAGCACTAGCGGTGATCACAGATACGCAGTATTTT
NA	TRBV7-8	TRBJ1-1	12	few	CASSFPLTEAFF	TGTGCCAGCAGCTTCCCTCTCACTGAAGCTTTCTTT
TRBD1	TRBV12-3/TRBV12-4	TRBJ1-1	12	NA	CASSLGQGRAFF	TGTGCCAGCAGCCTTGGACAGGGACGAGCTTTCTTT
TRBD1	TRBV19	TRBJ2-1	13	NA	CASRTLTGDEQFF	TGTGCCAGTAGAACACTCACAGGGGATGAGCAGTTCTTC
TRBD2	TRBV7-8	TRBJ2-1	16	NA	CASNPGLAGAYNEQFF	TGTGCCAGCAACCCGGGGCTAGCGGGAGCCTACAATGAGCAGTTCTTC
NA	TRBV19	TRBJ2-6	18	NA	CASSSLTREVSGANVLTF	TGTGCCAGTAGTTCTTTAACAAGGGAAGTCTCTGGGGCCAACGTCCTGACTTTC
NA	TRBV21-1	TRBJ2-7	16	NA	CASSNEGQGPSYEQYF	TGTGCCAGCAGCAATGAAGGACAGGGTCCCTCCTACGAGCAGTACTTC
TRBD2	TRBV15	TRBJ2-3	18	NA	CATSREGGSGRRADTQYF	TGTGCCACCAGCAGAGAGGGTGGCAGCGGGAGGAGGGCAGATACGCAGTATTTT
NA	TRBV19	TRBJ1-2	13	NA	CASGQTNGYGYTF	TGTGCCAGTGGACAGACAAATGGGTATGGCTACACCTTC
TRBD1	TRBV15	TRBJ1-6	18	NA	CATSRVRGLGQGNSPLHF	TGTGCCACCAGCAGAGTTCGAGGGCTAGGACAGGGAAATTCACCCCTCCACTTT
TRBD2	TRBV3-1/TRBV3-2	TRBJ2-1	16	NA	CASSQTRTSGNNEQFF	TGTGCCAGCAGCCAGACTAGGACTAGCGGCAACAATGAGCAGTTCTTC
NA	TRBV10-3	TRBJ1-3	13	NA	CAISGGGENTIYF	TGTGCCATCAGTGGAGGGGGGGAAAACACCATATATTTT
NA	TRBV10-1	TRBJ1-3	13	NA	CASSSRSGNTIYF	TGCGCCAGCAGTAGTCGTTCTGGAAACACCATATATTTT
NA	TRBV6-1	TRBJ1-2	15	NA	CASSDRRGGIYGYTF	TGTGCCAGCAGTGATCGTAGGGGGGGGATTTATGGCTACACCTTC
NA	TRBV28	TRBJ1-5	14	NA	CASSSSGGQQPQHF	TGTGCCAGCAGTTCCTCCGGGGGTCAACAGCCCCAGCATTTT
TRBD2	TRBV7-9	TRBJ2-6	14	NA	CASSLNLGGNVLTF	TGTGCCAGCAGCTTAAACCTCGGGGGGAACGTCCTGACTTTC
NA	TRBV15	TRBJ1-1	15	NA	CATSRERQMNTEAFF	TGTGCCACCAGCAGAGAAAGACAGATGAACACTGAAGCTTTCTTT
NA	TRBV6-1	TRBJ1-5	14	NA	CASTLLGGNQPQHF	TGTGCCAGCACCTTACTCGGGGGCAATCAGCCCCAGCATTTT
NA	TRBV2	TRBJ2-3	14	NA	CASSHDWGTDTQYF	TGTGCCAGCAGCCATGATTGGGGCACAGATACGCAGTATTTT
NA	TRBV15	TRBJ2-2	17	NA	CATSGTQLRVDTGELFF	TGTGCCACCAGCGGGACCCAGCTAAGAGTAGACACCGGGGAGCTGTTTTTT
NA	TRBV2	TRBJ1-4	11	NA	CASSEGWKLFF	TGTGCCAGCAGTGAGGGGTGGAAACTGTTTTTT
NA	TRBV28	TRBJ2-7	13	NA	CASSLGGDYEQYF	TGTGCCAGCAGTTTAGGAGGGGACTACGAGCAGTACTTC
NA	TRBV21-1	TRBJ2-2	15	NA	CASSFGGRNTGELFF	TGTGCCAGCAGCTTCGGGGGGCGGAACACCGGGGAGCTGTTTTTT
TRBD1	TRBV3-1/TRBV3-2	TRBJ2-2	16	NA	CASSQWGTGDTGELFF	TGTGCCAGCAGCCAATGGGGGACAGGGGACACCGGGGAGCTGTTTTTT
NA	TRBV7-2	TRBJ1-6	15	NA	CASSLDDRDNSPLHF	TGTGCCAGCAGCTTAGACGACCGAGATAATTCACCCCTCCACTTT
TRBD2	TRBV4-2	TRBJ2-7	16	NA	CASSQDRTSGSYEQYF	TGTGCCAGCAGCCAAGATCGGACTAGCGGGAGCTACGAGCAGTACTTC
NA	TRBV5-1	TRBJ1-5	16	NA	CASSLVVRSSNQPQHF	TGCGCCAGCAGCTTGGTTGTCCGGTCTAGCAATCAGCCCCAGCATTTT
NA	TRBV16	TRBJ2-1	15	NA	CASSQTRDPYNEQFF	TGTGCCAGCAGCCAGACCCGGGACCCCTACAATGAGCAGTTCTTC
NA	TRBV7-3	TRBJ2-5	15	once	CASSLIRGREETQYF	TGTGCCAGCAGCTTAATTCGGGGGCGAGAGGAGACCCAGTACTTC
NA	TRBV18	TRBJ1-1	12	NA	CASSPENTEAFF	TGTGCCAGCTCGCCGGAAAACACTGAAGCTTTCTTT
TRBD2	TRBV4-1	TRBJ2-3	18	NA	CASSQIAGGLSSTDTQYF	TGCGCCAGCAGCCAGATAGCGGGAGGCCTCTCTAGCACAGATACGCAGTATTTT
TRBD2	TRBV18	TRBJ2-4	16	NA	CASSLGLAGPKNIQYF	TGTGCCAGCTCACTGGGACTAGCGGGACCCAAAAACATTCAGTACTTC
NA	TRBV27	TRBJ2-7	11	NA	CASSTSYEQYF	TGTGCCAGCAGTACCTCCTACGAGCAGTACTTC
NA	TRBV5-1	TRBJ1-1	12	once	CASSLGMTEAFF	TGCGCCAGCAGCTTGGGGATGACTGAAGCTTTCTTT
NA	TRBV19	TRBJ2-4	16	NA	CASSISTLGAANIQYF	TGTGCCAGTAGTATCTCGACTCTAGGTGCGGCGAACATTCAGTACTTC
TRBD1	TRBV7-2	TRBJ1-2	15	NA	CASSPDGTGVYGYTF	TGTGCCAGCAGCCCTGATGGGACAGGAGTTTATGGCTACACCTTC
TRBD2	TRBV24-1	TRBJ2-2	18	NA	CATSETRTSGRNTGELFF	TGTGCCACCAGTGAAACACGGACTAGCGGGAGAAACACCGGGGAGCTGTTTTTT
NA	TRBV13	TRBJ2-2	14	NA	CASSLDSLIGELFF	TGTGCCAGCAGCTTAGATTCGTTGATCGGGGAGCTGTTTTTT
NA	TRBV6-5	TRBJ1-5	16	NA	CASSYSGRGVVKPQHF	TGTGCCAGCAGTTACTCGGGAAGGGGGGTTGTAAAGCCCCAGCATTTT
NA	TRBV19	TRBJ1-3	16	NA	CASAKEQGISGNTIYF	TGTGCCAGTGCCAAGGAGCAGGGCATCTCTGGAAACACCATATATTTT
TRBD1	TRBV11-2	TRBJ2-2	17	NA	CASSPQYGTGPTGELFF	TGTGCCAGCAGCCCCCAGTACGGGACAGGGCCCACCGGGGAGCTGTTTTTT
NA	TRBV13	TRBJ2-1	16	once	CASSLEGDSAGNEQFF	TGTGCCAGCAGCTTAGAAGGGGACAGTGCGGGGAATGAGCAGTTCTTC
TRBD1	TRBV4-1	TRBJ1-1	14	NA	CASSLGTGGTEAFF	TGCGCCAGCAGCCTAGGTACAGGGGGAACTGAAGCTTTCTTT